The 30 T cell receptor beta chains in this list originate from one sample, sequenced in a study of blood T cells in healthy people across ages. A J-beta primer mix and a sample-barcoded 5' primer were used in a second PCR of roughly 7 to 12 cycles. Each CDR3 protein is one row after TCRdb ran MiXCR on the 5' RACE reads. Among approximately 490,000 distinct CDR3 sequences listed, around 24% were seen once. These data were likewise used in another study, on T cells of mothers and their children.

Material: blood. The receptors here all came from a boy aged 5 to 17 in good health.

J is TRBJ1-1 and V is TRBV12-3 or TRBV12-4; TRBD1 might be the D (5 bases). CDR3 length: 13 amino acids. Trimming took 11 bases from V and 4 from J, leaving 17 bases between them. This CDR3 reads CAAAEGWLTEAFF. The CDR3 coding sequence is TGTGCCGCCGCGGAGGGGTGGCTCACTGAAGCTTTCTTT.

In this sample, this clonotype turned up a few times. The chain joins TRBV7-8 to TRBJ2-3; the D gene is possibly TRBD2 (6 bases). The CDR3 totals 19 residues. The ends were cut back, 0 bases at V and 1 base at J, with 20 bases in the middle. Germline V lookup: CDR1 SGHVS, CDR2 FQNEAQ. DNA for the CDR3: TGTGCCAGCAGCTTAGCTCCCGCCTATCGCGCTAGCGGCACAGATACGCAGTATTTT. Protein: CASSLAPAYRASGTDTQYF. Full variable domain (remainder filled in from reference TRBV7-8 and TRBJ2-3): GAGVSQSPRYKVAKRGQDVALRCDPISGHVSLFWYQQALGQGPEFLTYFQNEAQLDKSGLPSDRFFAERPEGSVSTLKIQRTQQEDSAVYLCASSLAPAYRASGTDTQYFGPGTRLTVL.

This sequence joins TRBV20-1 and TRBJ2-7, with D tentatively TRBD1 (6 bases). The CDR3 consists of 16 residues. Trimming pared 0 bases from V and 2 bases from J, leaving 17 bases between. CDR1 and CDR2 (germline): DFQATT, SNEGSKA (reference sequence). The CDR3 region has the DNA TGCAGTGCTAGAGATTCGTCCCCCACAGGGACCTACGAGCAGTACTTC. This codes for CSARDSSPTGTYEQYF.

This chain connects TRBV2 to TRBJ2-7, with a tentative D call TRBD1 (6 bases). This CDR3 spans 17 amino acids. V was shortened by 6 bases and J by 4 bases, with 25 bases between the two germline ends. The germline CDR1 and CDR2 sequences are SNHLY and FYNNEI. CDR3: CASSPTTLDRGGYEQYF. In DNA, the CDR3 is TGTGCCAGCAGCCCGACGACTTTGGACAGAGGTGGATACGAGCAGTACTTC.

CDR3 sequence: CASSVMGTGPYEQYF. CDR3 nucleotide sequence: TGTGCCAGCAGTGTCATGGGGACAGGACCTTACGAGCAGTACTTC. The J gene is TRBJ2-7, the V gene TRBV27; the match to TRBD1 covers 8 bases. The CDR3 runs to 15 residues. Losses at the gene ends were 5 bases for V and 4 bases for J; bases not matched to a gene: 10. CDR1 is MNHEY and CDR2 is SMNVEV in the germline V gene (reference sequence).

In this sample, this clonotype turned up a few times. V gene TRBV6-2 or TRBV6-3 combines with J gene TRBJ2-2, with a tentative D call TRBD2 (5 bases). Germline assignment: CDR1 MNHEY and CDR2 SVGEGT. Trimming stripped 10 bases from V and 0 bases from J, with 12 bases between. The CDR3 has 14 residues. The CDR3: CATAGGSNTGELFF. DNA of the CDR3: TGTGCCACCGCGGGCGGATCGAACACCGGGGAGCTGTTTTTT.

Only a few counts were recorded for this clonotype. This chain connects TRBV11-2 to TRBJ1-3, with a tentative D call TRBD1 (6 bases). The CDR3 spans 19 residues. Trimming removed 4 bases from V and 0 bases from J, with 22 bases in between. Germline CDR1 is SGHAT and CDR2 is FQNNGV. In DNA form, the CDR3 reads TGTGCCAGCAGCTCATTTGGACAGACCCTGAAAATCTCTGGAAACACCATATATTTT. It is translated as CASSSFGQTLKISGNTIYF.

The CDR3 bases are TGCGCCAGCAGCCAACTGGGACTACCCCCGAACGAGCAGTACTTC. It codes for CASSQLGLPPNEQYF. The chain has TRBV4-1 and TRBJ2-7; 7 bases map to TRBD2. The CDR3 is made up of 15 amino acids. CDR1 is MGHRA, CDR2 YSYEKL, per germline. The V gene end was trimmed by 2 bases and the J gene end by 5 bases; junction bases not matched to a gene: 9.

This sequence joins TRBV20-1 and TRBJ2-2; 12 positions match TRBD2. This CDR3 is built from 19 residues. Trimming took 0 bases from V and 6 from J; bases not matched to a gene: 14. Germline V gene sequence: CDR1 DFQATT, CDR2 SNEGSKA (reference sequence). In DNA, the CDR3 is TGCAGTGCTAGAGATCTAGTGACTAGCGGGAGAAAAAGGCCCGGGGAGCTGTTTTTT. Translating gives CSARDLVTSGRKRPGELFF.

This clonotype has only a few counts. This chain uses TRBV9 with TRBJ1-2, with D hard to call. The CDR3 has 15 amino acids. Germline CDR1 and CDR2: SGDLS and YYNGEE. The ends were cut back, 0 bases at V and 6 bases at J, with 15 bases in the middle. Here the CDR3 DNA reads TGTGCCAGCAGCGTAGCTACGGGTCCCTGGGATGGCTACACCTTC. Encoded protein: CASSVATGPWDGYTF.

About this clonotype: At one end the junction does not follow the germline gene, possibly because of a read error. The rearrangement links TRBV4-1 to TRBJ1-2; TRBD1 matches 7 bases. The CDR3 runs 15 residues. Germline CDR1 MGHRA, CDR2 YSYEKL. CDR3 amino acids: CASNQLLTGAIGYTF. The CDR3, as DNA: TGCGCCAGCAACCAACTCCTTACAGGGGCCATAGGCTACACCTTC.

This rearrangement joins TRBV7-8 to TRBJ2-5, with 9 bases lining up with TRBD2. The end of the DNA fits TRBJ2-1 better, so the J call may be wrong. CDR3 length: 14 amino acids. The germline gives CDR1 SGHVS, CDR2 FQNEAQ. CDR3 sequence (DNA): TGTGCCAGCACCGTCCGGACTAGCGTCAATGAGCAGTTCTTC. As protein: CASTVRTSVNEQFF.

This chain links TRBV18 with TRBJ1-1; tentative D call: TRBD1 (5 bases). Germline CDR1 KGHSH, CDR2 LQKENI. V lost 2 bases to trimming and J lost 7 bases, with 20 bases between them. This CDR3 has 16 amino acids. The CDR3 loop is CASSPGSSRGVGEAFF. Here the CDR3 DNA reads TGTGCCAGCTCACCAGGTTCTTCACGAGGGGTGGGTGAAGCTTTCTTT.

This chain connects TRBV12-3 or TRBV12-4 to TRBJ2-7, with 12 bases that match TRBD2. CDR3 length: 17 amino acids. V shed 5 bases and J 3 bases; nucleotides not matched to a gene: 11. In DNA, the CDR3 is TGTGCCAGCAGTCTCCTCAAACTAGCGGGGGGACTCTACGAGCAGTACTTC. As protein: CASSLLKLAGGLYEQYF.

This clonotype was detected only a few times. The chain combines TRBV27 with TRBJ2-5; tentatively, D is TRBD2 (6 bases). The J call is in doubt because the DNA end fits TRBJ2-7 better. The CDR3 is 9 residues long. The germline V gene encodes CDR1 MNHEY and CDR2 SMNVEV (reference sequence). CDR3 DNA: TGTGCCAGGGAGGGCGAGCAGTACTTC. This gives the protein CAREGEQYF.

CDR3 amino acids: CASSQVGTSGRAKDNEQFF. CDR3 coding DNA: TGCGCCAGCAGCCAGGTTGGGACTAGCGGGAGGGCCAAGGATAATGAGCAGTTCTTC. This chain connects TRBV4-1 to TRBJ2-1, with TRBD2 matching 16 bases. The CDR3 covers 19 residues. With 3 bases clipped from V and 7 bases from J, the junction kept 12 bases outside the gene matches. The germline CDR1 and CDR2 sequences are MGHRA and YSYEKL.

The chain uses TRBV20-1 and TRBJ2-2; TRBD2 matches 9 bases. Germline CDR1 reads DFQATT; CDR2 reads SNEGSKA (reference sequence). The J segment lost 7 bases and the V segment lost 6 bases, leaving 18 bases of the junction unmatched. This CDR3 has 17 amino acids. CDR3 DNA: TGCAGTGCCAGCGACGTTAGCGGGGGTCCCCAAGACGGGGAGCTGTTTTTT. Protein: CSASDVSGGPQDGELFF.

The J gene is TRBJ1-4, the V gene TRBV20-1; 7 nucleotides match TRBD1. The germline V gene encodes CDR1 DFQATT and CDR2 SNEGSKA (reference sequence). The CDR3 runs 14 residues. Trimming took 3 bases from V and 5 from J; bases not matched to a gene: 6. The CDR3 loop reads CSASLGQPNEKLFF. The CDR3 DNA reads as TGCAGTGCTAGTCTGGGACAGCCCAATGAAAAACTGTTTTTT.

The table lists this clonotype with a few counts. V and J are TRBV9 and TRBJ2-5; D is uncertain. Matching the DNA end better, TRBJ2-1 makes the J call doubtful. The CDR3 runs to 15 residues. Per germline, CDR1 SGDLS and CDR2 YYNGEE. The CDR3, as DNA: TGTGCCAGCAGCGTAAGTCCGGCCTGGTATAATGAGCAGTTCTTC. Its translation is CASSVSPAWYNEQFF.

This clonotype has more than one count but fewer than ten. The rearrangement links TRBV7-3 to TRBJ2-7, with 7 bases lining up with TRBD2. Trimming removed 5 bases from V and 6 bases from J; junction bases left unmatched: 13. The CDR3 covers 15 residues. CDR1 is SGHTA, CDR2 FQGTGA, per germline. The CDR3 coding sequence is TGTGCCAGCAGCGCAAGCGGGGCCCCTACGAGCGAGCAGTACTTC. Amino acid sequence: CASSASGAPTSEQYF.

This clonotype appeared a few times. This sequence joins TRBV12-5 and TRBJ2-7, with D possibly being TRBD2 (6 bases). Germline CDR1 is LGHNT and CDR2 is FRNRAP. The CDR3 totals 13 residues. With 8 bases removed from V and 3 bases from J, the gap between germline ends came to 14 bases. The CDR3 is CASSAGRNYEQYF. CDR3 in DNA: TGTGCTAGTTCTGCGGGGCGTAACTACGAGCAGTACTTC.

This clonotype was seen only a few times. The junction departs from the called germline gene at one end, perhaps through a read error. J is TRBJ2-5 and V is TRBV20-1; 8 nucleotides align to TRBD2. The CDR3 has 13 amino acids. Germline V gene data show CDR1 as DFQATT and CDR2 as SNEGSKA (reference sequence). CDR3 protein: CSASPSGRGEWDF. The CDR3 DNA follows: TGCAGTGCTTCCCCCAGCGGGAGAGGGGAATGGGACTTC.

This clonotype was seen only a few times. This chain joins TRBV19 and TRBJ2-7; the D call may be TRBD1 or TRBD2 (5 bases each). There are 14 residues in the CDR3. V was cut by 4 bases and J by 3 bases, with 13 bases left in between. The germline V gene encodes CDR1 LNHDA and CDR2 SQIVND (reference sequence). The DNA of the CDR3 is TGTGCCAGTAGTACACCGGGACCCCTCTACGAGCAGTACTTC. It translates to CASSTPGPLYEQYF. The variable domain in full, with the rest retrieved from reference TRBV19 and TRBJ2-7, is DGGITQSPKYLFRKEGQNVTLSCEQNLNHDAMYWYRQDPGQGLRLIYYSQIVNDFQKGDIAEGYSVSREKKESFPLTVTSAQKNPTAFYLCASSTPGPLYEQYFGPGTRLTVT.

The gene calls are TRBV10-3 and TRBJ1-1; D is unresolved. Germline CDR1 ENHRY, CDR2 SYGVKD. V was clipped by 6 bases and J by 1 base, with 9 bases between them. This CDR3 is 13 amino acids long. CDR3 residues: CAIRAHWNTEAFF. The CDR3, as DNA: TGTGCCATCAGAGCACACTGGAACACTGAAGCTTTCTTT.

This clonotype was seen more than once but under ten times. This rearrangement joins TRBV29-1 to TRBJ2-5, with D perhaps matching TRBD2 (6 bases). The V end was cut by 2 bases, the J end by 9 bases, with 19 bases between. CDR1 is SQVTM and CDR2 is ANQGSEA in the germline V gene. The CDR3 spans 14 residues. CDR3 DNA: TGCAGCGTTGAAAGGCGGGACGGACGGGGGTCCCAGTACTTC. Protein sequence: CSVERRDGRGSQYF.

This clonotype turned up a few times. The V gene is TRBV5-6, the J gene TRBJ1-2; the D gene is possibly TRBD1 (5 bases). The germline V gene encodes CDR1 SGHDT and CDR2 YYEEEE. V was shortened by 4 bases and J by 0 bases, with 13 bases between the two germline ends. The CDR3 spans 15 residues. This CDR3 is CASSHYRRANYGYTF. The CDR3 coding sequence is TGTGCCAGCAGCCATTACAGGAGGGCTAACTATGGCTACACCTTC.

This clonotype was recorded a few times. The CDR3 DNA sequence: TGCAGCGTTGTGAAGGGTCAGTACGAGCAGTACTTC. It encodes CSVVKGQYEQYF. V is TRBV29-1 and J is TRBJ2-7, with D unresolved. This CDR3 comprises 12 residues. Germline V gene sequence: CDR1 SQVTM, CDR2 ANQGSEA. Trimming shortened V by 4 bases and J by 4 bases, and 11 bases separated the two germline ends.

A single count supports this clonotype. This rearrangement joins TRBV28 to TRBJ1-4; maybe TRBD1 (6 bases). The CDR3 runs to 16 residues. The ends were cut back, 5 bases at V and 5 bases at J, with 18 bases in the middle. Germline-derived CDR1 and CDR2 are MDHEN and SYDVKM. The CDR3 DNA follows: TGTGCCAGCAGTAAACCCCCCGGGACAAGAAATGAAAAACTGTTTTTT. As protein: CASSKPPGTRNEKLFF. Together with reference TRBV28 and TRBJ1-4, the CDR3 gives the full variable domain: DVKVTQSSRYLVKRTGEKVFLECVQDMDHENMFWYRQDPGLGLRLIYFSYDVKMKEKGDIPEGYSVSREKKERFSLILESASTNQTSMYLCASSKPPGTRNEKLFFGSGTQLSVL.

This clonotype was observed at least ten times. The genes are TRBV20-1 and TRBJ2-7; the D gene is possibly TRBD2 (5 bases). V shed 6 bases and J shed 0 bases, with 12 bases lying between them. This CDR3 region has 13 residues. CDR1 is DFQATT and CDR2 is SNEGSKA in the germline V gene (reference sequence). The CDR3 DNA sequence: TGCAGTGCCCGCCCGGCGGGCTCCTACGAGCAGTACTTC. Translating gives CSARPAGSYEQYF.

This clonotype turned up a few times. V and J are TRBV7-9 and TRBJ2-5, with 10 nucleotides matching TRBD1. The better agreement between TRBJ2-1 and the DNA end casts doubt on the J call. Germline V gives CDR1 SEHNR, CDR2 FQNEAQ (reference sequence). CDR3 length equals 14 residues. The CDR3 coding sequence is TGTGCCAGCAGCTTAGTAGGGACAGGGGTCGAGCAGTTCTTC. It specifies CASSLVGTGVEQFF.